This T cell receptor beta chain was captured by sequencing in a study of T-cell reconstitution after alpha-beta-depleted transplantation in children. This clonotype was counted at least ten times. As yet, its antigen is unknown. Unique molecular identifiers were used in preparing the TCRbeta library. TCRdb re-derived calls from the PCR reads in MiXCR, one entry per CDR3 protein. Of 210,000 or so distinct CDR3 sequences listed, 11% are singletons. This CDR3 has 14 residues. Germline CDR1 is SGHAT and CDR2 is FQNNGV. V lost 1 base to trimming and J lost 7 bases, with 13 bases between them. Notes on the study in general: Most T-cell counts and diversity one year after the transplant came from T cells that were newly produced. Surviving recipient T cells and thymic progenitors produced the high day-60 TCRbeta diversity seen in some patients. Approximately two months post-transplant, alpha-beta T cells reportedly originated from several hundred expanded graft clones.

Sequencing used PBMCs, obtained before TCRalphabeta/CD19-depleted stem cell transplant. The origin of this receptor is a child under two years old with acute myeloid leukemia, due to receive a stem cell transplant. The rearrangement joins TRBV11-2 to TRBJ2-5, with D maybe TRBD2 (5 bases). For the CDR3, the DNA is TGTGCCAGCAGCTTAGGAACTAGGTCTGGGACCCAGTACTTC. Its translation: CASSLGTRSGTQYF.